This T cell receptor beta chain came from a study of tissue T cells after allogeneic stem cell transplantation. Libraries were prepared by immunoSEQ multiplex PCR; TCRdb keeps only in-frame clonotypes and omits some of them. The repertoire consists of 2,700 or so clones, with roughly 50% occurring once and the leading ten covering roughly 28%. With 5 bases clipped from V and 0 bases from J, the junction kept 5 bases outside the gene matches. The CDR3 runs to 16 residues. The germline V gene has CDR1 LGHDT and CDR2 YNNKQL (reference sequence). Time point given: mouse harvest day 7 after allogeneic transplant. Mouse grafts combined 10^7 T-cell-depleted bone marrow cells with 10^6 splenic CD5+ T cells. As to this clone: Gene names are the mouse ones. Read coverage stops 1 residue before the CDR3 terminus; the germline J gene supplies the remainder.

The specimen was spleen. The sequence was obtained from a female BALB/c mouse given C57BL/6 T cells with graft-versus-host disease after an allogeneic hematopoietic cell transplant. The chain combines TRBV4 with TRBJ2-5, with 10 bases identical to TRBD2. The CDR3 DNA, read in part, is TGTGCCAGCAGCACCCGGGACTGGGGCAACCAAGACACCCAGTAC. Its translation is CASSTRDWGNQDTQY. The CDR3 reads in full as CASSTRDWGNQDTQYF. Complete variable domain (other parts from reference TRBV4 and TRBJ2-5): ETAVFQTPNYHVTQVGNEVSFNCKQTLGHDTMYWYKQDSKKLLKIMFSYNNKQLIVNETVPRRFSPQSSDKAHLNLRIKSVEPEDSAVYLCASSTRDWGNQDTQYFGPGTRLLVL.